The entry below gives a single T cell receptor (beta chain) sequence along with its context. What it binds is unknown. The germline gene is not matched at one end of the junction; a read error may be the cause. The sample is drawn from a study of tumor-infiltrating lymphocytes in primary liver carcinoma. Study summary: Each of the growths was stage T1-T3 N0M0, extending about 4 to 10 cm across. Samples returned roughly 3.65 to 7.5 million productive TCRbeta reads, a yield that was similar across tissue types.

Study-level points and caveats: Top-250-clone fractions were significantly higher in tumors than in blood (p = 0.039). Paired tumor-adjacent and tumor-blood samples overlapped less than tumor region pairs did.

This CDR3 contains 15 residues. Germline V gene lookup returns CDR1 MNHEY and CDR2 SVGEGT. Each 20-30 mg portion of unsorted bulk tissue served as the source for co-extraction of RNA and DNA. From approximately 450 ng total RNA, TCR beta cDNA was generated with a primer in the constant region. For TCR beta, libraries were produced by three nested multiplex PCR rounds using slightly modified ARM-PCR. Both of the initial two PCR rounds ran for roughly 11 cycles and employed TRBV1-TRBV30 forward primers alongside a C-beta reverse primer. One entry per CDR3 protein results from TCRdb running MiXCR on the multiplex PCR reads. The data show tens of thousands of distinct CDR3 sequences, roughly 77% seen once.

The chain uses TRBV6-2 or TRBV6-3 and TRBJ2-3; D is possibly TRBD1 (6 bases). Sample: tumor-adjacent normal liver tissue. This receptor was identified in a man aged 40-49 years with primary liver carcinoma and hepatitis B virus infection. For the CDR3, the DNA is TGTGCCAGCAGCCGATCGCCGGACAGCACAGATAGGCAGTATTTT. It encodes CASSRSPDSTDRQYF.